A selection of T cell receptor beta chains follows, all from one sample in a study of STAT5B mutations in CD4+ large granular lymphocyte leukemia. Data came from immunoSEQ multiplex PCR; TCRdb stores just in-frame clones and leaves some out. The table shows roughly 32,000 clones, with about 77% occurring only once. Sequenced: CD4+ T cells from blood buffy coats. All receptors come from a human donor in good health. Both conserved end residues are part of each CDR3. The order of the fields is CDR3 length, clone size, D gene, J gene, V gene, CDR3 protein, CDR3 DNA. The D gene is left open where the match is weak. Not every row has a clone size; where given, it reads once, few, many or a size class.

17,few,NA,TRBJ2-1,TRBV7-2,CASTPRGGGSSYNEQFF,TGTGCCAGCACCCCGAGGGGAGGTGGGAGTTCCTACAATGAGCAGTTCTTC
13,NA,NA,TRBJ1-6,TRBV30,CAWTPSNNSPLHF,TGTGCCTGGACCCCTAGTAACAATTCACCCCTCCACTTT
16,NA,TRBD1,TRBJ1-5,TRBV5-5,CASSLVGQGQHQPQHF,TGTGCCAGCAGCTTGGTGGGACAGGGACAACATCAGCCCCAGCATTTT
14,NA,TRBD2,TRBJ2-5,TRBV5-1,CASSSGRAGETQYF,TGCGCCAGCAGCTCCGGGAGGGCGGGGGAGACCCAGTACTTC
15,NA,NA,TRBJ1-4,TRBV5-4,CASSLEGGSWEKLFF,TGTGCCAGCAGCTTGGAGGGGGGCAGCTGGGAAAAACTGTTTTTT
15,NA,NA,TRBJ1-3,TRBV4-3,CASSLNTYSGNTIYF,TGCGCCAGCAGCCTCAACACCTACTCTGGAAACACCATATATTTT
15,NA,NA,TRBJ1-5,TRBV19,CASSIRGVSNQPQHF,TGTGCCAGTAGTATCAGGGGCGTTAGCAATCAGCCCCAGCATTTT
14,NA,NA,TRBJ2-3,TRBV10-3,CATSFGASTDTQYF,TGTGCCACCTCCTTCGGGGCTAGCACAGATACGCAGTATTTT
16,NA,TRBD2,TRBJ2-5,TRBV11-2,CASSSGLAGVQETQYF,TGTGCCAGCAGCTCTGGACTAGCGGGGGTCCAAGAGACCCAGTACTTC
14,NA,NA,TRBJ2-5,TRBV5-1,CASSLMSGEETQYF,TGCGCCAGCAGCTTGATGTCAGGAGAGGAGACCCAGTACTTC
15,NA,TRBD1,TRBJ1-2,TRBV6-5,CASSHDRTGNYGYTF,TGTGCCAGCAGCCACGATCGGACAGGGAACTATGGCTACACCTTC
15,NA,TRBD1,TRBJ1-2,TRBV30,CAWKLNRGVNYGYTF,TGTGCCTGGAAACTTAACAGGGGGGTAAACTATGGCTACACCTTC